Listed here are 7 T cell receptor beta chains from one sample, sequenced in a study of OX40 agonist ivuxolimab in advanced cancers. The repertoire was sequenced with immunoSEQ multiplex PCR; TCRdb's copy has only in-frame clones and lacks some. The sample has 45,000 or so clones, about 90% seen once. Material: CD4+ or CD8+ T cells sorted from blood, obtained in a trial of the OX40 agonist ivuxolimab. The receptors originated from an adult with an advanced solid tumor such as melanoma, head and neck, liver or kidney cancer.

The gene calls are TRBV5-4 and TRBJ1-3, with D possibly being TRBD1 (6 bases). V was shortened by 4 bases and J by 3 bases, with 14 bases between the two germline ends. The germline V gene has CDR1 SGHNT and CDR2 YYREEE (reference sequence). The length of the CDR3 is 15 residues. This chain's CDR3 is CASSPRGGFGNTIYF. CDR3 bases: TGTGCCAGCAGCCCCCGGGGGGGCTTTGGAAACACCATATATTTT.

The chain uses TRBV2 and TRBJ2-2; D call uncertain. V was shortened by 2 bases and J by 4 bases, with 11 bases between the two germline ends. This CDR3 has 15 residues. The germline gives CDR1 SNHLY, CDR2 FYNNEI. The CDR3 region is CASSEWADPTGELFF. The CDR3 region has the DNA TGTGCCAGCAGTGAATGGGCAGACCCCACCGGGGAGCTGTTTTTT.

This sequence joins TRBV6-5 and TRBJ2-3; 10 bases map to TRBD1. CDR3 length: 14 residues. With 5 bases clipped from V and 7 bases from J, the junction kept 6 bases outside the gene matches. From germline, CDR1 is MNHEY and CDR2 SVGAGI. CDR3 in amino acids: CASSTRQGAHTQYF. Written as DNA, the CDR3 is TGTGCCAGCAGTACCCGACAGGGGGCCCATACGCAGTATTTT.

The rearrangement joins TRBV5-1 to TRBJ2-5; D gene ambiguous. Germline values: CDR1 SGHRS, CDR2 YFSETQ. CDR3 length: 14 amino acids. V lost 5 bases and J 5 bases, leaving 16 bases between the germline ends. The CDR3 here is CASRTSWGRETQYF. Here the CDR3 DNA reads TGCGCCAGCAGGACGAGTTGGGGTAGGGAGACCCAGTACTTC.

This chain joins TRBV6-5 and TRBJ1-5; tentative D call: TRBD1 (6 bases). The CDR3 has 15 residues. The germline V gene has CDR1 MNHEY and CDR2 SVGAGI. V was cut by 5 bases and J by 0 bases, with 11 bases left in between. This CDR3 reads CASSPDSYSNQPQHF. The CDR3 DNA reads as TGTGCCAGCAGTCCGGACAGCTATAGCAATCAGCCCCAGCATTTT.

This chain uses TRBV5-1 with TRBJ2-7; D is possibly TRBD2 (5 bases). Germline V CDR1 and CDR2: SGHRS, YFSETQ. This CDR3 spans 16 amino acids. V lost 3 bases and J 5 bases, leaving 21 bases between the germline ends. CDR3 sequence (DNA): TGCGCCAGCAGCTCAACCCAAGGGAGTATTAACAACGAGCAGTACTTC. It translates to CASSSTQGSINNEQYF.

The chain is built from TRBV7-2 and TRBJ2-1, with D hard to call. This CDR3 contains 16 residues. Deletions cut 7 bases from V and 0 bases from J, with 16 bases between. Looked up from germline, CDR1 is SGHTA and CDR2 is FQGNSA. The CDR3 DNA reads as TGTGCCAGCATTCTCGAGAGGAGTAGCTCCTACAATGAGCAGTTCTTC. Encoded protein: CASILERSSSYNEQFF.